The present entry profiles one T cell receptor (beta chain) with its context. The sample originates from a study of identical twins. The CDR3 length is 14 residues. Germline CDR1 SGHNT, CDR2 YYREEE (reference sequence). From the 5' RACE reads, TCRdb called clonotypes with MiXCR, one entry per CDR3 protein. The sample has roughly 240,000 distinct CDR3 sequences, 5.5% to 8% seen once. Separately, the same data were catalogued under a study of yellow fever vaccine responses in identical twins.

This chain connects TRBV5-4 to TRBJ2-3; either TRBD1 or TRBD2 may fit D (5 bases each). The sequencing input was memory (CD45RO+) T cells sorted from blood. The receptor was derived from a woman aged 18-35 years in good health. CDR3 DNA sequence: TGTGTCTCGAGGGGCGCGAGACCTGGAGATACGCAGTATTTT. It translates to CVSRGARPGDTQYF.